Below are 28 T cell receptor beta chains sequenced from a single sample in a study of CD8+ T cells in alopecia areata. Sequencing templates came from extracted RNA that was reverse transcribed into cDNA. Here immunoSEQ multiplex PCR was the method, and the copy in TCRdb shows in-frame clones only, minus some. Of around 160,000 clones listed, roughly 50% are singletons. Specimen: CD4+ T cells sorted from blood. The origin of the receptors is a human donor with alopecia areata.

This chain links TRBV29-1 with TRBJ2-3; 7 bases match TRBD2. This CDR3 is 13 amino acids long. J gave up 2 bases and V 4 bases, and 3 bases lay outside the gene matches. Germline CDR1 and CDR2: SQVTM and ANQGSEA. The CDR3 DNA is TGCAGCGTTGTGCGGGGGACCACAGATACGCAGTATTTT. As protein: CSVVRGTTDTQYF.

The chain combines TRBV2 with TRBJ2-4, with a weak D call TRBD1 (6 bases). Germline V lookup: CDR1 SNHLY, CDR2 FYNNEI. This CDR3 comprises 12 residues. V gave up 4 bases and J gave up 6 bases, with 7 bases separating them. CDR3 sequence (DNA): TGTGCCAGCAGTGTAGGGGGAAACATTCAGTACTTC. It encodes CASSVGGNIQYF.

This clone was seen a handful of times. This rearrangement joins TRBV29-1 to TRBJ2-1; 7 bases are a match to TRBD2. The V and J ends lost 8 bases and 7 bases, in that order; junction bases with no gene match: 8. The CDR3 has 12 amino acids. Germline CDR1 SQVTM, CDR2 ANQGSEA. The CDR3 protein is CSLAGFVNEQFF. The CDR3 DNA reads TGCAGCTTAGCGGGCTTTGTTAATGAGCAGTTCTTC.

The rearrangement joins TRBV25-1 to TRBJ1-1, with a possible D match to TRBD1 (6 bases). Trimming took off 3 bases at V and 5 bases at J, with 13 bases between the two ends. CDR1 MGHDK and CDR2 SYGVNS come from the germline V gene. The CDR3 runs to 14 residues. CDR3 nucleotide sequence: TGTGCCAGCAGTGACCGAAGAAGGGGGACTGAAGCTTTCTTT. Encoded protein: CASSDRRRGTEAFF.

Only a few counts were recorded for this clone. The V call is TRBV18, the J call TRBJ2-1, with 8 bases lining up with TRBD1. Germline assignment: CDR1 KGHSH and CDR2 LQKENI. Unmatched junction bases numbered 6, after V lost 2 bases and J lost 9 bases. This CDR3 comprises 14 residues. CDR3 loop: CASSPGTDRGEQFF. The CDR3 DNA reads TGTGCCAGCTCACCAGGGACTGACAGGGGTGAGCAGTTCTTC.

This clone was found a few times. The rearrangement links TRBV29-1 to TRBJ1-2; D unclear. CDR1 SQVTM and CDR2 ANQGSEA come from the germline V gene. V was clipped by 4 bases and J by 6 bases, with 6 bases between them. The length of the CDR3 is 10 residues. CDR3 DNA: TGCAGCGTTGCCGGGGATGGCTACACCTTC. Amino acid sequence: CSVAGDGYTF.

This chain joins TRBV30 and TRBJ2-3; D uncertain. V was shortened by 5 bases and J by 2 bases, with 11 bases between the two germline ends. Germline loops: CDR1 GTSNPN, CDR2 SVGIG (reference sequence). This CDR3 has 13 amino acids. In DNA form, the CDR3 reads TGTGCCTGGGCTCCGGCCTACACAGATACGCAGTATTTT. This sequence encodes CAWAPAYTDTQYF.

The chain combines TRBV29-1 with TRBJ2-7; D tentatively reads TRBD1 or TRBD2 (6 bases each). The CDR3 spans 14 residues. V was clipped by 7 bases and J by 5 bases, with 21 bases between them. From germline, CDR1 is SQVTM and CDR2 ANQGSEA. The CDR3 nucleotides read TGCAGCGCCGTCGGAGGGGGGCCCCTGGACGAGCAGTACTTC. Its translation: CSAVGGGPLDEQYF.

This clone was observed a handful of times. The chain couples TRBV28 to TRBJ1-2; unclear D gene. In germline, CDR1 is MDHEN, CDR2 SYDVKM. Deletions cut 5 bases from V and 0 bases from J, with 10 bases between. The CDR3 consists of 14 residues. CDR3 protein: CASSRGSTNYGYTF. CDR3 DNA: TGTGCCAGCAGTCGGGGAAGTACTAACTATGGCTACACCTTC.

This chain joins TRBV5-4 and TRBJ2-2; D may correspond to TRBD1 or TRBD2 (5 bases each). The CDR3 has 15 residues. V was shortened by 6 bases and J by 2 bases, with 14 bases between the two germline ends. Germline V gene sequence: CDR1 SGHNT, CDR2 YYREEE (reference sequence). The CDR3 loop is CASTTGTTNTGELFF. The CDR3 DNA sequence: TGTGCCAGCACCACCGGGACGACAAACACCGGGGAGCTGTTTTTT.

This clone appeared a single time. The chain uses TRBV5-1 and TRBJ2-1; TRBD1 agrees at 8 bases. The CDR3 is made up of 15 amino acids. Trimming took 4 bases from V and 1 from J; bases not matched to a gene: 4. Germline CDR1 reads SGHRS; CDR2 reads YFSETQ. Here the CDR3 reads CASSQDRASYNEQFF. In DNA, the CDR3 is TGCGCCAGCAGCCAGGACAGGGCGTCCTACAATGAGCAGTTCTTC.

This clone was detected only once. The chain combines TRBV29-1 with TRBJ2-3; no firm D call. This CDR3 is built from 12 residues. Trimming shortened V by 0 bases and J by 5 bases, and 6 bases separated the two germline ends. From germline, CDR1 is SQVTM and CDR2 ANQGSEA. CDR3 region: CSVEDGEDTQYF. Here the CDR3 DNA reads TGCAGCGTTGAAGACGGTGAAGATACGCAGTATTTT.

J is TRBJ1-5 and V is TRBV15, with 9 bases fitting TRBD1. V shed 4 bases and J 4 bases; nucleotides not matched to a gene: 8. The CDR3 length is 16 residues. Germline V gives CDR1 LNHNV, CDR2 YYDKDF (reference sequence). The CDR3 sequence: CATSTRLGQGNQPQHF. For the CDR3, the DNA is TGTGCCACCAGCACCAGACTTGGACAGGGGAATCAGCCCCAGCATTTT.

This chain joins TRBV7-9 and TRBJ2-7; TRBD2 agrees at 9 bases. V lost 3 bases, J lost 3 bases, and 9 bases stayed unmatched. CDR3 length: 16 residues. Germline assignment: CDR1 SEHNR and CDR2 FQNEAQ (reference sequence). CDR3 protein: CASSFPATSGYYEQYF. CDR3 DNA sequence: TGTGCCAGCAGCTTCCCCGCGACTAGCGGATACTACGAGCAGTACTTC.

The chain has TRBV2 and TRBJ2-4, with 10 positions matching TRBD2. The CDR3 runs 15 residues. V gave up 8 bases and J gave up 6 bases; unmatched junction bases: 10. Germline loops: CDR1 SNHLY, CDR2 FYNNEI. The CDR3 loop is CASGLAGEGRNIQYF. Here the CDR3 DNA reads TGTGCCAGCGGTCTAGCGGGAGAGGGGAGAAACATTCAGTACTTC.

The chain employs TRBV4-1 and TRBJ2-2; D is possibly TRBD1 (5 bases). Germline values: CDR1 MGHRA, CDR2 YSYEKL. V lost 4 bases and J lost 6, with 12 bases in between. The CDR3 extends over 14 amino acids. The CDR3 spells CASSLSGLAGELFF. DNA for the CDR3: TGCGCCAGCAGCCTGTCAGGGCTGGCCGGGGAGCTGTTTTTT.

This chain links TRBV2 with TRBJ2-1; perhaps TRBD2 as D (6 bases). The V gene's germline CDR1 is SNHLY and CDR2 FYNNEI. CDR3 size: 15 residues. Deletions cut 6 bases from V and 0 bases from J, with 12 bases between. The CDR3 DNA follows: TGTGCCAGCAGGCCGGGACTCAGCTCCTACAATGAGCAGTTCTTC. Encoded protein: CASRPGLSSYNEQFF.

The chain couples TRBV15 to TRBJ2-7; possibly TRBD2 for D (5 bases). V lost 3 bases to trimming and J lost 6 bases, with 9 bases between them. Germline V gene data show CDR1 as LNHNV and CDR2 as YYDKDF (reference sequence). The length of the CDR3 is 12 residues. For the CDR3, the DNA is TGTGCCACCAGCAGGTCTCTAGCCGAGCAGTACTTC. It encodes CATSRSLAEQYF.

Comments on this clone: Other DNA sequences of this sample code for an identical CDR3. This rearrangement joins TRBV30 to TRBJ1-2; D not certain. Trimming removed 4 bases from V and 6 bases from J, with 6 bases in between. The CDR3 consists of 10 residues. Germline V CDR1 and CDR2: GTSNPN, SVGIG (reference sequence). The CDR3 loop reads CAWNSNGYTF. The DNA of the CDR3 is TGTGCCTGGAACTCGAATGGCTACACCTTC.

The sample holds a few counts of this clone. The CDR3 reads CASSYSKGTPSLTQYF. The DNA of the CDR3 is TGTGCCAGCAGTTACTCGAAAGGGACACCCTCGTTGACCCAGTACTTC. The chain joins TRBV6-5 to TRBJ2-5; the D gene is possibly TRBD1 (6 bases). Trimming pared 0 bases from V and 7 bases from J, leaving 18 bases between. Germline lookup yields CDR1 MNHEY and CDR2 SVGAGI. CDR3 length: 16 residues.

This clone was counted ten times or more. The chain is built from TRBV7-2 and TRBJ2-1; 9 positions match TRBD2. CDR1 SGHTA and CDR2 FQGNSA come from the germline V gene. The CDR3 loop spans 15 amino acids. The V segment lost 5 bases and the J segment 3 bases; nucleotides outside the gene matches: 5. The CDR3 protein is CASSVTSGNYNEQFF. CDR3 nucleotides: TGTGCCAGCAGCGTGACTAGCGGCAACTACAATGAGCAGTTCTTC.

The chain uses TRBV5-1 and TRBJ1-1; weak D call: TRBD1 (5 bases). This CDR3 has 14 amino acids. V was cut by 1 base and J by 1 base, with 8 bases left in between. CDR1 SGHRS and CDR2 YFSETQ come from the germline V gene. CDR3 coding DNA: TGCGCCAGCAGCTTGCCCGGGGGGAACACTGAAGCTTTCTTT. Residues: CASSLPGGNTEAFF. Drawing the rest from reference TRBV5-1 and TRBJ1-1, the complete variable domain is KAGVTQTPRYLIKTRGQQVTLSCSPISGHRSVSWYQQTPGQGLQFLFEYFSETQRNKGNFPGRFSGRQFSNSRSEMNVSTLELGDSALYLCASSLPGGNTEAFFGQGTRLTVV.

V and J are TRBV28 and TRBJ2-5; 8 bases align to TRBD2. CDR1 is MDHEN and CDR2 is SYDVKM in the germline V gene. CDR3 length: 15 amino acids. V shed 1 base, J shed 4 bases, and the junction held 5 bases outside the gene matches. CDR3 residues: CASSLSGGFPETQYF. In nucleotides, the CDR3 is TGTGCCAGCAGTTTATCGGGGGGGTTCCCAGAGACCCAGTACTTC.

The chain links TRBV30 to TRBJ1-5; D not resolved. The CDR3 is made up of 13 amino acids. The V gene lost 4 bases and the J gene lost 2 bases, with 9 bases spanning the gap. CDR1 is GTSNPN, CDR2 SVGIG, per germline (reference sequence). CDR3 nucleotides: TGTGCCTGGAACATGGGAGGCAATCAGCCCCAGCATTTT. It yields the protein CAWNMGGNQPQHF. The full variable domain, its missing parts supplied by reference TRBV30 and TRBJ1-5, is SQTIHQWPATLVQPVGSPLSLECTVEGTSNPNLYWYRQAAGRGLQLLFYSVGIGQISSEVPQNLSASRPQDRQFILSSKKLLLSDSGFYLCAWNMGGNQPQHFGDGTRLSIL.

Worth noting for this clone: Given the absence of the conserved phenylalanine or tryptophan at the CDR3 end, a read error is likely. It is unclear where the CDR3 begins or ends on the DNA, so no DNA is shown, and the CDR3 is as TCRdb lists it. This chain uses TRBV5-1 with TRBJ1-1; the D call in the table, TRBD1, was not verified against the DNA. From germline, CDR1 is SGHRS and CDR2 YFSETQ. Inclusive of both ends, the CDR3 amounts to 12 amino acids. CDR3: CASSLEGHRGTS.

In its sample, this clone was seen a few times. The chain joins TRBV11-2 to TRBJ2-2; no reliable D call. Trimming pared 6 bases from V and 4 bases from J, leaving 12 bases between. Germline CDR1 reads SGHAT; CDR2 reads FQNNGV. The CDR3 contains 14 residues. CDR3 nucleotide sequence: TGTGCCAGCAGTCTAAGGTCCCGCACCGGGGAGCTGTTTTTT. It encodes CASSLRSRTGELFF.

The chain has TRBV19 and TRBJ1-2; unclear D gene. V lost 4 bases and J lost 6, with 18 bases in between. Germline CDR1 is LNHDA and CDR2 is SQIVND (reference sequence). This CDR3 spans 15 amino acids. CDR3: CASSTRVRPGNGYTF. The CDR3 DNA is TGTGCCAGTAGTACCCGGGTACGGCCTGGGAATGGCTACACCTTC.

The chain is built from TRBV5-1 and TRBJ1-1; no definite D call. Trimming cost V 0 bases and J 2 bases, with 11 bases left between them. The CDR3 has 15 residues. The germline V gene encodes CDR1 SGHRS and CDR2 YFSETQ. The CDR3 is CASSLDAGVNTEAFF. The DNA for the CDR3 is TGCGCCAGCAGCTTGGATGCGGGAGTTAACACTGAAGCTTTCTTT.